The 30 T cell receptor beta chains listed next were all sequenced from one sample in a study of T cells in Graves' hyperthyroidism and ophthalmopathy. RNA transcripts provided the source from which TCR beta CDR3 regions were amplified. Using the HTBI primer set, a first-round RT-PCR was run on the TCR CDR3. TCRdb used MiXCR to reprocess the multiplex PCR reads, holding one entry per CDR3 protein. The sample lists around 800,000 distinct CDR3 sequences; over 35% were seen once. The sequencing input was blood. Source of these receptors: a man aged 18 to 35 with Graves' hyperthyroidism.

This clonotype was observed at least ten times. The chain uses TRBV7-2 and TRBJ2-5; 8 bases line up with TRBD2. V lost 1 base, J lost 4 bases, and 5 bases stayed unmatched. Germline V lookup: CDR1 SGHTA, CDR2 FQGNSA. The CDR3 has 15 amino acids. Here the CDR3 reads CASSLVAGQPETQYF. The CDR3 bases are TGTGCCAGCAGCTTAGTAGCGGGGCAGCCAGAGACCCAGTACTTC.

The chain joins TRBV24-1 to TRBJ1-5; perhaps TRBD1 as D (5 bases). This CDR3 contains 12 residues. Between the trimmed V and J ends, which lost 4 bases and 10 bases, there was a span of 10 bases. Per germline, CDR1 KGHDR and CDR2 SFDVKD. In nucleotides, the CDR3 is TGTGCCACCAGTGACACAAGGGGACCCCAGCATTTT. Encoded protein: CATSDTRGPQHF.

CDR3 amino acids: CASSVAPVDFGGYTF. CDR3 nucleotides: TGTGCCAGCAGCGTAGCACCCGTCGATTTCGGTGGCTACACCTTC. The genes are TRBV9 and TRBJ1-2; D is uncertain. CDR3 length equals 15 residues. The V gene's germline CDR1 is SGDLS and CDR2 YYNGEE. With 0 bases removed from V and 7 bases from J, the gap between germline ends came to 16 bases.

The CDR3: CASSLPSSSYEQYF. DNA for the CDR3: TGTGCCAGCAGCTTGCCAAGTAGCTCCTACGAGCAGTACTTC. This sequence joins TRBV5-6 and TRBJ2-7; D gene uncertain. Per the germline V gene, CDR1 is SGHDT and CDR2 is YYEEEE. V lost 1 base and J lost 0, with 8 bases in between. This CDR3 spans 14 amino acids.

A remark on this clonotype: One junction end disagrees with the germline gene, perhaps due to a read error. The chain joins TRBV7-9 to TRBJ2-5; D is ambiguous. This CDR3 has 8 amino acids. Germline V gives CDR1 SEHNR, CDR2 FQNEAQ (reference sequence). The CDR3 protein is CASSLVSW. CDR3 bases: TGTGCCAGCAGCTTAGTTTCCTGG.

In its sample, this clonotype was seen a few times. This chain links TRBV9 with TRBJ2-2; D remains unclear. The CDR3 has 15 amino acids. In germline, CDR1 is SGDLS, CDR2 YYNGEE. Trimming removed 4 bases at V and 1 base at J, with 11 bases between. The DNA of the CDR3 is TGTGCCAGCAGCCCCCAGGTGGGGAACACCGGGGAGCTGTTTTTT. It codes for CASSPQVGNTGELFF.

This clonotype was detected many times. This chain uses TRBV29-1 with TRBJ2-7; D not resolved. V was pared by 4 bases and J by 0 bases, with 13 bases between. The CDR3 contains 14 residues. The germline V gene has CDR1 SQVTM and CDR2 ANQGSEA. The CDR3 bases are TGCAGCGTTGGATCGCAGGAGAGCTCCTACGAGCAGTACTTC. Amino acid sequence: CSVGSQESSYEQYF.

This chain uses TRBV29-1 with TRBJ1-6; unclear D gene. Deletions cut 8 bases from V and 14 bases from J, with 13 bases between. CDR3 length equals 10 residues. Per germline, CDR1 SQVTM and CDR2 ANQGSEA. The CDR3 spells CSFGDSSLHF. CDR3 coding DNA: TGCAGCTTCGGGGATTCGTCCCTCCACTTT.

This clonotype occurred many times. This rearrangement joins TRBV6-5 to TRBJ1-6; 9 bases line up with TRBD1. CDR3 length equals 14 residues. Unmatched junction bases numbered 9, after V lost 6 bases and J lost 12 bases. In germline, CDR1 is MNHEY, CDR2 SVGAGI. The CDR3 DNA sequence: TGTGCCAGCAGCAACCAGGGACAGGGAAGACCCCTCCACTTT. Protein product: CASSNQGQGRPLHF.

The gene calls are TRBV27 and TRBJ1-1; the D is unclear. This CDR3 comprises 14 residues. From germline, CDR1 is MNHEY and CDR2 SMNVEV (reference sequence). The ends were cut back, 4 bases at V and 5 bases at J, with 14 bases in the middle. The CDR3 bases are TGTGCCAGCAGTTCCGTTTGGATGGGAACTGAAGCTTTCTTT. This codes for CASSSVWMGTEAFF.

The chain carries TRBV2 and TRBJ2-5; D may match TRBD1 or TRBD2 (5 bases each). Looked up from germline, CDR1 is SNHLY and CDR2 is FYNNEI. The CDR3 consists of 15 residues. V gave up 11 bases and J gave up 3 bases, with 22 bases separating them. Here the CDR3 DNA reads TGTGCCTTCAGGGAGTATAGCCCCCTCAAAGAGACCCAGTACTTC. It encodes CAFREYSPLKETQYF.

The chain uses TRBV5-1 and TRBJ2-5; D may match TRBD1 or TRBD2 (5 bases each). Germline CDR1 reads SGHRS; CDR2 reads YFSETQ. V was shortened by 3 bases and J by 3 bases, with 15 bases between the two germline ends. The CDR3 length is 15 residues. The CDR3 spells CASSYTGTPEETQYF. For the CDR3, the DNA is TGCGCCAGCAGCTATACCGGGACGCCCGAAGAGACCCAGTACTTC.

The CDR3: CASSPLQGSGTGELFF. DNA for the CDR3: TGTGCCAGCAGCCCCTTACAGGGGTCCGGCACCGGGGAGCTGTTTTTT. The J gene is TRBJ2-2, the V gene TRBV14, with 7 bases that match TRBD1. The V and J ends lost 4 bases and 4 bases, in that order; junction bases with no gene match: 9. This CDR3 contains 16 residues. From germline, CDR1 is SGHDN and CDR2 FVKESK. The variable domain in full, completed from reference TRBV14 and TRBJ2-2, reads EAGVTQFPSHSVIEKGQTVTLRCDPISGHDNLYWYRRVMGKEIKFLLHFVKESKQDESGMPNNRFLAERTGGTYSTLKVQPAELEDSGVYFCASSPLQGSGTGELFFGEGSRLTVL.

The chain is built from TRBV9 and TRBJ2-2; 7 positions match TRBD1. J was trimmed by 3 bases and V by 0 bases; bases with no gene match: 5. The CDR3 sequence is 16 residues long. Per germline, CDR1 SGDLS and CDR2 YYNGEE. This chain's CDR3 is CASSVELGGDTGELFF. In nucleotides, the CDR3 is TGTGCCAGCAGCGTAGAACTAGGGGGCGACACCGGGGAGCTGTTTTTT.

This clonotype was observed many times. J is TRBJ1-2 and V is TRBV12-3 or TRBV12-4; D ambiguous. This CDR3 is built from 12 residues. V lost 6 bases, J lost 4 bases, and 9 bases lay in between. In nucleotides, the CDR3 is TGTGCCAGCAGCTTACAGCCCTATGGCTACACCTTC. Encoded protein: CASSLQPYGYTF.

As for this clonotype: A clone one base away is much larger, so this may be a read error. The chain combines TRBV15 with TRBJ1-6; tentative D call: TRBD1 (5 bases). This CDR3 has 15 amino acids. Germline values: CDR1 LNHNV, CDR2 YYDKDF (reference sequence). As DNA, the CDR3 is TGTGTCACCAGCAGAGTAGGGGCTGAGGACTCACCCCTCCACTTT. This codes for CVTSRVGAEDSPLHF.

A few counts support this clonotype. Here the CDR3 DNA reads TGTGCCAGCAGCCAGTACAACTATGGCTACACCTTC. Amino acids: CASSQYNYGYTF. This chain uses TRBV7-8 with TRBJ1-2; D ambiguous. Germline CDR1 SGHVS, CDR2 FQNEAQ. CDR3 length: 12 amino acids. The V end was cut by 5 bases, the J end by 2 bases, with 6 bases between. The variable domain in full, completed from reference TRBV7-8 and TRBJ1-2, reads GAGVSQSPRYKVAKRGQDVALRCDPISGHVSLFWYQQALGQGPEFLTYFQNEAQLDKSGLPSDRFFAERPEGSVSTLKIQRTQQEDSAVYLCASSQYNYGYTFGSGTRLTVV.

The chain joins TRBV10-3 to TRBJ2-5, with 12 bases that match TRBD2. The CDR3 extends over 16 amino acids. Looked up from germline, CDR1 is ENHRY and CDR2 is SYGVKD. The V and J ends lost 0 bases and 4 bases, in that order; junction bases with no gene match: 3. The CDR3: CAISESAGLAGETQYF. In nucleotides, the CDR3 is TGTGCCATCAGTGAGTCTGCGGGACTAGCGGGAGAGACCCAGTACTTC.

The J gene is TRBJ2-7, the V gene TRBV7-9; D is unresolved. The CDR3 spans 13 residues. Germline V gives CDR1 SEHNR, CDR2 FQNEAQ (reference sequence). V shed 5 bases and J shed 6 bases, with 14 bases lying between them. This chain's CDR3 is CASSPSLVREQYF. The DNA of the CDR3 is TGTGCCAGCAGCCCAAGTTTAGTTCGCGAGCAGTACTTC. The full variable domain, in which reference TRBV7-9 and TRBJ2-7 provide the parts outside the CDR3, is DTGVSQNPRHKITKRGQNVTFRCDPISEHNRLYWYRQTLGQGPEFLTYFQNEAQLEKSRLLSDRFSAERPKGSFSTLEIQRTEQGDSAMYLCASSPSLVREQYFGPGTRLTVT.

This clonotype was picked up a small number of times. The genes are TRBV9 and TRBJ1-1; 7 bases are a match to TRBD1. Unmatched junction bases numbered 6, after V lost 0 bases and J lost 7 bases. The CDR3 is 14 amino acids. Germline V gene sequence: CDR1 SGDLS, CDR2 YYNGEE. Here the CDR3 reads CASSVGTGAFEAFF. CDR3 in DNA: TGTGCCAGCAGCGTAGGGACAGGCGCCTTTGAAGCTTTCTTT.

This sequence joins TRBV5-4 and TRBJ2-2, with a possible D match to TRBD1 (6 bases). CDR1 is SGHNT and CDR2 is YYREEE in the germline V gene (reference sequence). This CDR3 is built from 15 residues. Trimming pared 3 bases from V and 4 bases from J, leaving 13 bases between. This chain's CDR3 is CASSSDPRGTGELFF. For the CDR3, the DNA is TGTGCCAGCAGCTCTGACCCCAGGGGCACCGGGGAGCTGTTTTTT.

This rearrangement joins TRBV15 to TRBJ1-2, with 9 bases matching TRBD1. Trimming cost V 1 base and J 6 bases; bases outside gene matches: 9. Per the germline V gene, CDR1 is LNHNV and CDR2 is YYDKDF (reference sequence). This CDR3 spans 16 amino acids. The CDR3 sequence: CATSRAATGGEDGYTF. The CDR3 region has the DNA TGTGCCACCAGCAGAGCGGCGACAGGGGGGGAAGATGGCTACACCTTC.

Comments on this clonotype: Germline is not matched at one junction end, which may reflect a read error. The rearrangement links TRBV7-2 to TRBJ1-1; D unresolved. The CDR3 runs to 15 residues. Per germline, CDR1 SGHTA and CDR2 FQGNSA. The DNA for the CDR3 is TGTGCCAGCAGCGCAGGAGGACGTGTGAAGACTGAAGCTTTCTTT. Amino acids: CASSAGGRVKTEAFF.

The V and J genes are TRBV9 and TRBJ2-7; TRBD1 is a possible D gene (5 bases). The V gene lost 4 bases and the J gene lost 5 bases, with 13 bases spanning the gap. The CDR3 runs to 13 residues. Germline lookup yields CDR1 SGDLS and CDR2 YYNGEE. The CDR3 reads CASSQPTRDEQYF. CDR3 in DNA: TGTGCCAGCAGCCAGCCGACCAGGGACGAGCAGTACTTC.

Only one count was recorded for this clonotype. A much larger clone is a single base away; this may be a read error. This chain links TRBV10-3 with TRBJ1-1, with D possibly TRBD1 on 5 matching bases. CDR3 size: 13 residues. Trimming stripped 4 bases from V and 6 bases from J, with 12 bases between. Germline V CDR1 and CDR2: ENHRY, SYGVKD. The CDR3 DNA is TGTGCCATCAGTGGCCTAGGGGCTCCTGAAGCTTTCTTT. Protein: CAISGLGAPEAFF.

The rearrangement uses TRBV7-2 and TRBJ2-3, with D maybe TRBD2 (10 bases). Per the germline V gene, CDR1 is SGHTA and CDR2 is FQGNSA. This CDR3 region has 17 residues. V gave up 6 bases and J gave up 5 bases, with 24 bases separating them. Here the CDR3 DNA reads TGTGCCAGCAGTCTACAGGGGGCTAGCGGGAGCGTAGATACGCAGTATTTT. It yields the protein CASSLQGASGSVDTQYF. Together with reference TRBV7-2 and TRBJ2-3, the CDR3 gives the full variable domain: GAGVSQSPSNKVTEKGKDVELRCDPISGHTALYWYRQSLGQGLEFLIYFQGNSAPDKSGLPSDRFSAERTGGSVSTLTIQRTQQEDSAVYLCASSLQGASGSVDTQYFGPGTRLTVL.

Turning to this clonotype: An end of the junction differs from the germline gene, which may be a read error. CDR3 residues: CASSEVADTQYF. CDR3 DNA: TGTGCCAGCAGTGAAGTCGCAGATACGCAGTATTTT. The genes are TRBV10-3 and TRBJ2-3; D is unresolved. Per germline, CDR1 ENHRY and CDR2 SYGVKD. The CDR3 runs to 12 residues.

This clonotype has a count of ten or more. This rearrangement joins TRBV20-1 to TRBJ1-1; D uncertain. V was cut by 2 bases and J by 6 bases, with 13 bases left in between. Germline values: CDR1 DFQATT, CDR2 SNEGSKA (reference sequence). This CDR3 is 13 amino acids long. The CDR3 DNA follows: TGCAGTGCTAGACCCCCCGTAGTCGCTGAAGCTTTCTTT. Its protein is CSARPPVVAEAFF.

This clonotype was recorded a few times. The V gene is TRBV11-2, the J gene TRBJ1-1; 10 positions match TRBD1. The CDR3 has 17 residues. Germline V CDR1 and CDR2: SGHAT, FQNNGV. V dropped 4 bases and J dropped 1; count of bases not matched to a gene: 9. The CDR3 is CASSSGTGVVRNTEAFF. The DNA for the CDR3 is TGTGCCAGCAGCTCCGGGACAGGGGTCGTCCGGAACACTGAAGCTTTCTTT. Together with reference TRBV11-2 and TRBJ1-1, the CDR3 gives the full variable domain: EAGVAQSPRYKIIEKRQSVAFWCNPISGHATLYWYQQILGQGPKLLIQFQNNGVVDDSQLPKDRFSAERLKGVDSTLKIQPAKLEDSAVYLCASSSGTGVVRNTEAFFGQGTRLTVV.

A few counts support this clonotype. The chain combines TRBV20-1 with TRBJ2-5, with 7 bases that match TRBD2. The CDR3 is made up of 14 amino acids. Germline CDR1 reads DFQATT; CDR2 reads SNEGSKA (reference sequence). Trimming removed 2 bases from V and 2 bases from J; junction bases left unmatched: 5. The CDR3 DNA sequence: TGCAGTGCTAGAAGGGGACTATCACAAGAGACCCAGTACTTC. Translating it yields CSARRGLSQETQYF.